This T cell receptor (beta chain) was sequenced in a study of identical twins. General study findings and limits: Because invariant MAIT and iNKT cells could be present, zero-insertion analyses could be partly confounded. Out-of-frame alpha sequences shared by twins showed excess low generation probability.

Of note for this clonotype: Antigen: not known. The junction does not match germline at one end; this may be a read error.

Carrying unique molecular identifiers, the cDNA also gained a universal primer site through template switching. MiXCR was run by TCRdb on the 5' RACE reads, yielding one entry per CDR3 protein. The table includes 1.5 million to 2 million distinct CDR3 sequences, roughly 35% detected once. This CDR3 has 12 residues. Germline V gives CDR1 DFQATT, CDR2 SNEGSKA (reference sequence). The gene calls are TRBV20-1 and TRBJ1-6, with unresolved D. The receptor was isolated from a newborn girl in good health. Input material: cord blood. The DNA for the CDR3 is TGCAGTGCTAGAGATCTGTATTCACCCCACCACTTT. It translates to CSARDLYSPHHF.